The 20 T cell receptor beta chains in this list originate from one sample, sequenced in a study of a mutant IDH1 vaccine in newly diagnosed glioma. Their antigens are not known. Clones were sequenced by immunoSEQ multiplex PCR, and TCRdb holds only the in-frame ones, with some missing. The profile shows 45,000 to 55,000 clones, around 78% of them singletons. Regarding time point: week 5, during vaccination. Every vaccine dose comprised 300 ug of mutant IDH1 20-mer peptide plus topical imiquimod. The starting material was PBMCs, obtained from a glioma patient whose treatment included an IDH1 peptide vaccine. The receptor source for this set is a woman between 35 and 50 years old with glioma.

The chain carries TRBV5-4 and TRBJ2-6, with D uncertain. The V gene lost 4 bases and the J gene lost 0 bases, with 5 bases spanning the gap. This CDR3 spans 14 amino acids. Germline V gene sequence: CDR1 SGHNT, CDR2 YYREEE (reference sequence). DNA for the CDR3: TGTGCCAGCAGCCCGGACTCTGGGGCCAACGTCCTGACTTTC. This encodes CASSPDSGANVLTF.

This sequence joins TRBV4-2 and TRBJ2-1, with D possibly being TRBD2 (5 bases). The CDR3 covers 14 residues. Trimming shortened V by 5 bases and J by 6 bases, and 14 bases separated the two germline ends. CDR1 and CDR2 (germline): LGHNA, YNFKEQ. The CDR3 DNA sequence: TGTGCCAGCAGCGAGGGCATTAGGGTCAATGAGCAGTTCTTC. This sequence encodes CASSEGIRVNEQFF.

The rearrangement uses TRBV7-9 and TRBJ2-7; D gene uncertain. The germline gives CDR1 SEHNR, CDR2 FQNEAQ (reference sequence). CDR3 length: 11 residues. V lost 6 bases and J 6 bases, leaving 9 bases between the germline ends. The CDR3 DNA reads TGTGCCAGCAGTAACCCCGGCGAGCAGTACTTC. The encoded protein is CASSNPGEQYF.

The J gene is TRBJ2-7, the V gene TRBV12-1; the DNA was not compared with TRBD2, the D call given in the table. TRBV12-1 is termed a pseudogene. This CDR3 is 17 amino acids long. CDR3 nucleotides: TGTGCCAGCAGACTTCGCTCGGATGGAGGACTCTCCTACGAGCAGTACTTC. Translation: CASRLRSDGGLSYEQYF.

This chain joins TRBV5-6 and TRBJ2-5; D is tentatively TRBD1 or TRBD2 (5 bases each). Looked up from germline, CDR1 is SGHDT and CDR2 is YYEEEE. Trimming removed 2 bases at V and 4 bases at J, with 12 bases between. CDR3 size: 14 residues. The CDR3 is CASSLEGMIETQYF. The CDR3 DNA is TGTGCCAGCAGCTTAGAGGGGATGATAGAGACCCAGTACTTC.

The chain carries TRBV27 and TRBJ2-5; tentatively, D is TRBD2 (5 bases). Germline assignment: CDR1 MNHEY and CDR2 SMNVEV (reference sequence). This CDR3 has 14 amino acids. Trimming pared 5 bases from V and 4 bases from J, leaving 14 bases between. CDR3 sequence: CASSARSSGETQYF. The CDR3 bases are TGTGCCAGCAGTGCCCGCTCGAGCGGAGAGACCCAGTACTTC.

The V and J genes are TRBV2 and TRBJ2-5, with D tentatively TRBD2 (5 bases). CDR3 size: 16 residues. With 0 bases removed from V and 2 bases from J, the gap between germline ends came to 13 bases. CDR1 and CDR2 from the germline V gene are SNHLY and FYNNEI. For the CDR3, the DNA is TGTGCCAGCAGTGAAGCGCTTGCCAGGACTCAAGAGACCCAGTACTTC. This codes for CASSEALARTQETQYF.

The table lists this clone with a few counts. The V gene is TRBV7-6, the J gene TRBJ2-5, with D possibly TRBD2 on 6 matching bases. The CDR3 contains 15 residues. V gave up 3 bases and J gave up 4 bases, with 15 bases separating them. CDR1 is SGHVS and CDR2 is FNYEAQ in the germline V gene. CDR3: CASSFRLGEVETQYF. The CDR3 DNA sequence: TGTGCCAGCAGCTTTCGACTAGGGGAGGTAGAGACCCAGTACTTC.

The count of this clone is one. This chain uses TRBV28 with TRBJ1-4; 8 positions agree with TRBD1. Unmatched junction bases numbered 3, after V lost 5 bases and J lost 7 bases. Germline values: CDR1 MDHEN, CDR2 SYDVKM. There are 13 residues in the CDR3. The CDR3 region is CASSRGQVEKLFF. DNA for the CDR3: TGTGCCAGCAGTAGGGGACAGGTTGAAAAACTGTTTTTT.

The table lists this clone with a few counts. This rearrangement joins TRBV5-1 to TRBJ2-7, with D possibly being TRBD1 (6 bases). The CDR3 runs 14 residues. Germline V gene data show CDR1 as SGHRS and CDR2 as YFSETQ. Trimming pared 5 bases from V and 4 bases from J, leaving 16 bases between. This CDR3 reads CASSDPQGKYEQYF. The CDR3 bases are TGCGCCAGCAGTGATCCGCAGGGGAAATACGAGCAGTACTTC.

The rearrangement joins TRBV7-9 to TRBJ1-6; possible D gene TRBD1, 6 bases. Trimming pared 3 bases from V and 9 bases from J, leaving 12 bases between. The CDR3 contains 14 residues. The V gene's germline CDR1 is SEHNR and CDR2 FQNEAQ (reference sequence). CDR3 sequence reads: CASSFRQDASPLHF. CDR3 in DNA: TGTGCCAGCAGCTTCCGACAGGACGCTTCACCCCTCCACTTT.

The genes are TRBV5-1 and TRBJ2-1, with 7 bases that match TRBD2. CDR3 size: 14 residues. The V gene end was trimmed by 3 bases and the J gene end by 4 bases; junction bases not matched to a gene: 4. The germline V gene encodes CDR1 SGHRS and CDR2 YFSETQ. The CDR3 here is CASSYGGSYNEQFF. The CDR3 region has the DNA TGCGCCAGCAGCTACGGGGGGAGTTACAATGAGCAGTTCTTC. The entire variable domain, with the rest obtained from reference TRBV5-1 and TRBJ2-1, is as follows: KAGVTQTPRYLIKTRGQQVTLSCSPISGHRSVSWYQQTPGQGLQFLFEYFSETQRNKGNFPGRFSGRQFSNSRSEMNVSTLELGDSALYLCASSYGGSYNEQFFGPGTRLTVL.

The chain joins TRBV29-1 to TRBJ1-1; 7 nucleotides match TRBD1. V gave up 0 bases and J gave up 6 bases; unmatched junction bases: 13. Germline CDR1 and CDR2: SQVTM and ANQGSEA. This CDR3 has 16 residues. The CDR3 here is CSVEDRGDRAVAEAFF. The CDR3 coding sequence is TGCAGCGTTGAAGATCGGGGCGACAGGGCGGTTGCTGAAGCTTTCTTT. Full variable domain (rest looked up from reference TRBV29-1 and TRBJ1-1): SAVISQKPSRDICQRGTSLTIQCQVDSQVTMMFWYRQQPGQSLTLIATANQGSEATYESGFVIDKFPISRPNLTFSTLTVSNMSPEDSSIYLCSVEDRGDRAVAEAFFGQGTRLTVV.

In this sample, this clone turned up a few times. The V and J genes are TRBV18 and TRBJ2-2; unclear D gene. V was trimmed by 6 bases and J by 2 bases, leaving 19 bases between them. The CDR3 totals 17 residues. CDR1 is KGHSH, CDR2 LQKENI, per germline. The CDR3 DNA reads as TGTGCCAGCTCTACATCCTTTCGCACAGCCAACACCGGGGAGCTGTTTTTT. Its translation is CASSTSFRTANTGELFF.

The chain has TRBV5-1 and TRBJ2-1; a possible D gene is TRBD2 (6 bases). CDR1 SGHRS and CDR2 YFSETQ come from the germline V gene. CDR3 length: 15 amino acids. Trimming left V 0 bases short and J 3 bases short, with 10 bases between. The CDR3 sequence: CASSLAAGFYNEQFF. DNA of the CDR3: TGCGCCAGCAGCTTGGCGGCGGGGTTCTACAATGAGCAGTTCTTC.

The chain employs TRBV5-6 and TRBJ2-1, with 11 bases that match TRBD2. Trimming at V came to 4 bases and at J to 7 bases, leaving 10 bases not matched to a gene. The CDR3 is 16 amino acids. Germline V CDR1 and CDR2: SGHDT, YYEEEE. CDR3 amino acids: CASSVIAGGPANEQFF. In nucleotides, the CDR3 is TGTGCCAGCAGCGTAATAGCGGGGGGGCCTGCGAATGAGCAGTTCTTC.

This clone has just one count. The chain combines TRBV6-5 with TRBJ1-4, with a weak D call TRBD1 (5 bases). V was shortened by 5 bases and J by 3 bases, with 13 bases between the two germline ends. Germline-derived CDR1 and CDR2 are MNHEY and SVGAGI. The CDR3 totals 15 residues. The CDR3 region is CASSPWPGSNEKLFF. CDR3 DNA: TGTGCCAGCAGTCCCTGGCCAGGGTCTAATGAAAAACTGTTTTTT.

The chain employs TRBV7-8 and TRBJ1-2, with a possible D match to TRBD1 (6 bases). CDR3 length: 17 amino acids. The V end was cut by 5 bases, the J end by 1 base, with 20 bases between. Germline V gene lookup returns CDR1 SGHVS and CDR2 FQNEAQ. The CDR3 spells CASSLRDTPYVNYGYTF. The CDR3 DNA follows: TGTGCCAGCAGCCTCCGGGACACGCCATATGTTAACTATGGCTACACCTTC.

The chain carries TRBV2 and TRBJ1-1; the match to TRBD1 covers 7 bases. Looked up from germline, CDR1 is SNHLY and CDR2 is FYNNEI. The CDR3 contains 13 residues. V was clipped by 6 bases and J by 5 bases; unmatched bases: 6. The CDR3 sequence is CASRTTRGTEAFF. The CDR3 DNA reads TGTGCCAGCAGGACCACCAGGGGGACTGAAGCTTTCTTT.

The genes are TRBV13 and TRBJ2-3; 10 bases line up with TRBD2. Germline-derived CDR1 and CDR2 are PRHDT and FYEKMQ (reference sequence). The V and J ends lost 4 bases and 2 bases, in that order; junction bases with no gene match: 6. The CDR3 is 16 residues long. This CDR3 reads CASSSQSGGVTDTQYF. For the CDR3, the DNA is TGTGCCAGCAGCTCCCAGAGCGGGGGGGTCACAGATACGCAGTATTTT.